One T cell receptor (beta chain) is described in this entry. Germline V gene lookup returns CDR1 SGHTA and CDR2 FQGTGA. The CDR3 extends over 15 amino acids. The V and J ends lost 5 bases and 4 bases, in that order; junction bases with no gene match: 5. The record originates from a study of blood T cell repertoires in COVID-19. Study information: Whether acute or convalescent, the COVID-19 samples came from the United States, Italy and Spain. PBMCs, B-cell-depleted T cells, or T cells provided the cDNA or gDNA that made up the material.

Authors' data handling: Reference gene primer amplification in the assay estimated nucleated cell counts. Libraries were prepared by immunoSEQ multiplex PCR; TCRdb keeps only in-frame clonotypes and omits some of them. The V and J calls and clone size come from that table; D and trimming were worked out from the DNA. Seen here are roughly 11,000 clones, more than 80% observed once, and the top ten hold roughly 5.6%. The gene calls are TRBV7-3 and TRBJ2-1; TRBD1 agrees at 10 bases. This sequence was found in a human donor in a cohort sampled during active COVID-19. Sequencing was carried out using peripheral blood. DNA of the CDR3: TGTGCCAGCAGCAACCGGGACAGGGGTTACAATGAGCAGTTCTTC. Protein: CASSNRDRGYNEQFF.